The 23 T cell receptor beta chains given below trace back to one sample, sequenced in a study of beta chain features in type 1 diabetes. Expressed TCRB transcripts got sequenced, as all isolated RNA was reverse transcribed. TCRdb's table, derived via immunoSEQ multiplex PCR, lists solely in-frame clones and lacks some. Counted here are under 450,000 clones, roughly 14% occurring once; the ten biggest clones make up 0.035% to 0.04%. Source material: naive CD4+ T cells from blood. The receptors here all came from a man younger than 40 in good health.

This clone showed up just a few times. This rearrangement joins TRBV18 to TRBJ1-2; D remains unclear. V lost 2 bases to trimming and J lost 0 bases, with 4 bases between them. Germline lookup yields CDR1 KGHSH and CDR2 LQKENI. The CDR3 is made up of 13 amino acids. The CDR3 nucleotides read TGTGCCAGCTCACCAGACACTAACTATGGCTACACCTTC. It specifies CASSPDTNYGYTF.

The chain recombines TRBV4-3 with TRBJ1-4; D gene ambiguous. The V end was cut by 1 base, the J end by 7 bases, with 7 bases between. There are 13 residues in the CDR3. CDR1 and CDR2 (germline): LGHNA, YSLEER. The CDR3 loop is CASSQVGLEKLFF. The CDR3 nucleotides are TGCGCCAGCAGCCAAGTCGGGCTTGAAAAACTGTTTTTT.

This clone has more than one count but fewer than ten. The V gene is TRBV11-3, the J gene TRBJ2-1; 7 bases are a match to TRBD2. V gave up 5 bases and J gave up 3 bases; unmatched junction bases: 10. Germline CDR1 and CDR2: SGHNT and YENEEA. This CDR3 has 16 residues. CDR3 in amino acids: CASSPGERGNYNEQFF. The CDR3 DNA reads TGTGCCAGCAGCCCCGGGGAGCGGGGCAACTACAATGAGCAGTTCTTC. Complete variable domain (other parts from reference TRBV11-3 and TRBJ2-1): EAGVVQSPRYKIIEKKQPVAFWCNPISGHNTLYWYLQNLGQGPELLIRYENEEAVDDSQLPKDRFSAERLKGVDSTLKIQPAELGDSAVYLCASSPGERGNYNEQFFGPGTRLTVL.

The genes are TRBV5-4 and TRBJ1-1, with D possibly TRBD1 on 5 matching bases. Per germline, CDR1 SGHNT and CDR2 YYREEE (reference sequence). The V gene lost 4 bases and the J gene lost 5 bases, with 15 bases spanning the gap. CDR3 length: 14 residues. The CDR3, as DNA: TGTGCCAGCAGCAGTCAGGGCCTCGGGACTGAAGCTTTCTTT. Amino acids: CASSSQGLGTEAFF.

There are a few counts of this clone. V and J are TRBV9 and TRBJ2-3, with D uncertain. Trimming pared 3 bases from V and 5 bases from J, leaving 10 bases between. This CDR3 comprises 13 residues. The germline CDR1 and CDR2 sequences are SGDLS and YYNGEE. The CDR3 nucleotides are TGTGCCAGCAGCGATCGATCTGTAGATACGCAGTATTTT. Encoded protein: CASSDRSVDTQYF.

This clone was observed a handful of times. V gene TRBV27 combines with J gene TRBJ2-4; perhaps TRBD1 as D (6 bases). Germline V gene data show CDR1 as MNHEY and CDR2 as SMNVEV (reference sequence). Trimming removed 6 bases at V and 0 bases at J, with 6 bases between. This CDR3 contains 13 residues. The chain's CDR3 is CASRDRAKNIQYF. In DNA form, the CDR3 reads TGTGCCAGCAGGGACAGAGCCAAAAACATTCAGTACTTC.

The rearrangement uses TRBV19 and TRBJ2-7; D remains ambiguous. V was cut by 2 bases and J by 2 bases, with 7 bases left in between. Germline CDR1 LNHDA, CDR2 SQIVND (reference sequence). The CDR3 extends over 13 amino acids. Here the CDR3 DNA reads TGTGCCAGTAGTATACAGGTAACCTACGAGCAGTACTTC. This gives the protein CASSIQVTYEQYF.

This clone was picked up one time. The same CDR3 can be traced to other DNA sequences in this sample. The chain recombines TRBV30 with TRBJ2-1, with D possibly TRBD2 on 5 matching bases. The CDR3 consists of 11 residues. The germline CDR1 and CDR2 sequences are GTSNPN and SVGIG (reference sequence). The germline V and J ends were trimmed by 2 bases and 13 bases, with 12 bases remaining between them. The CDR3, as DNA: TGTGCCTGGAGTCCCGGGGTTGAACAGTTCTTC. This translates into CAWSPGVEQFF.

This clone was observed a handful of times. The chain couples TRBV19 to TRBJ2-1; the D gene is possibly TRBD1 (6 bases). V lost 4 bases to trimming and J lost 4 bases, with 11 bases between them. Germline CDR1 LNHDA, CDR2 SQIVND (reference sequence). The CDR3 has 14 amino acids. The CDR3 is CASSNRDTYNEQFF. The CDR3 DNA reads TGTGCCAGTAGTAACCGGGACACTTACAATGAGCAGTTCTTC.

The rearrangement links TRBV7-9 to TRBJ2-7, with TRBD1 matching over 8 bases. Germline V gene sequence: CDR1 SEHNR, CDR2 FQNEAQ (reference sequence). The CDR3 is 15 amino acids. The J segment lost 4 bases and the V segment lost 5 bases, leaving 10 bases of the junction unmatched. The CDR3: CASSQSRQGIYEQYF. CDR3 nucleotides: TGTGCCAGCAGCCAATCGAGACAGGGGATATACGAGCAGTACTTC.

There are a few counts of this clone. The V gene is TRBV7-2, the J gene TRBJ2-1; tentatively, D is TRBD2 (6 bases). The germline V gene encodes CDR1 SGHTA and CDR2 FQGNSA. CDR3 length: 15 residues. V was pared by 5 bases and J by 9 bases, with 20 bases between. The CDR3 DNA reads TGTGCCAGCAGCCCCGGGACTCTAAATGTCGGTGAGCAGTTCTTC. Residues: CASSPGTLNVGEQFF.

This clone was seen more than once but under ten times. This chain connects TRBV6-1 to TRBJ1-3; no reliable D call. The CDR3 contains 12 residues. Trimming pared 2 bases from V and 7 bases from J, leaving 6 bases between. CDR1 is MNHNS, CDR2 SASEGT, per germline. CDR3 amino acids: CASSERWNTIYF. For the CDR3, the DNA is TGTGCCAGCAGTGAACGGTGGAACACCATATATTTT.

This clone was counted between two and nine times. The chain recombines TRBV15 with TRBJ2-5; D perhaps matches TRBD2 (5 bases). There are 15 residues in the CDR3. Germline assignment: CDR1 LNHNV and CDR2 YYDKDF (reference sequence). The V and J ends lost 1 base and 5 bases respectively, with 14 bases between them. CDR3 residues: CATSRVQDPGETQYF. CDR3 sequence (DNA): TGTGCCACCAGCAGAGTTCAGGATCCGGGGGAGACCCAGTACTTC.

This clone was seen a few times. The chain links TRBV15 to TRBJ2-7; D is perhaps TRBD1 or TRBD2 (5 bases each). The V end lost 1 base, the J end lost 2 bases, and 9 bases lay between the germline ends. The CDR3 has 14 residues. Germline values: CDR1 LNHNV, CDR2 YYDKDF (reference sequence). For the CDR3, the DNA is TGTGCCACCAGCAGAGTGGGGGTGCCCTACGAGCAGTACTTC. It specifies CATSRVGVPYEQYF.

This clone was found a few times. The V and J genes are TRBV6-1 and TRBJ2-1; D possibly corresponds to TRBD2 (6 bases). V gave up 2 bases and J gave up 14 bases, with 19 bases separating them. The germline V gene encodes CDR1 MNHNS and CDR2 SASEGT. The length of the CDR3 is 14 residues. CDR3 amino acids: CASSELGGNSRKFF. In DNA form, the CDR3 reads TGTGCCAGCAGTGAATTAGGAGGGAACAGCCGGAAGTTCTTC.

The chain employs TRBV9 and TRBJ2-1, with D perhaps TRBD1 or TRBD2 (5 bases each). Looked up from germline, CDR1 is SGDLS and CDR2 is YYNGEE. The CDR3 runs 15 residues. The germline V and J ends were trimmed by 0 bases and 4 bases, with 11 bases remaining between them. CDR3 nucleotides: TGTGCCAGCAGCGTAGCCGGGGCGGAATACAATGAGCAGTTCTTC. This sequence encodes CASSVAGAEYNEQFF.

The table lists this clone with a few counts. The CDR3 DNA reads TGTGCCAGCAGTTCCCCCCATCACTACGAGCAGTACTTC. Amino acid sequence: CASSSPHHYEQYF. The chain is built from TRBV21-1 and TRBJ2-7; the D segment call TRBD1 is taken from the table without a DNA check. TRBV21-1 is annotated as a pseudogene. The CDR3 loop spans 13 amino acids.

This clone was detected a few times. The rearrangement joins TRBV29-1 to TRBJ2-1; either TRBD1 or TRBD2 may fit D (5 bases each). In germline, CDR1 is SQVTM, CDR2 ANQGSEA. This CDR3 has 12 amino acids. V dropped 5 bases and J dropped 6 bases, with 11 bases sitting between them. The CDR3 sequence: CSVFRGVNEQFF. The CDR3 nucleotides read TGCAGCGTTTTCCGAGGGGTCAATGAGCAGTTCTTC.

This clone was observed a few times. This chain connects TRBV20-1 to TRBJ2-1; D may match TRBD1 or TRBD2 (6 bases each). Looked up from germline, CDR1 is DFQATT and CDR2 is SNEGSKA (reference sequence). This CDR3 region has 11 residues. V lost 0 bases, J lost 16 bases, and 13 bases lay in between. The DNA for the CDR3 is TGCAGTGCTAGAGATCGGGGGCTCTATTTCTTC. Translating gives CSARDRGLYFF.

This clone came up a few times. This chain joins TRBV30 and TRBJ1-3, with unresolved D. CDR3 size: 15 residues. Germline CDR1 reads GTSNPN; CDR2 reads SVGIG (reference sequence). The ends were cut back, 2 bases at V and 2 bases at J, with 13 bases in the middle. CDR3 nucleotides: TGTGCCTGGAGTCCCGGGCCCAACCCTGGAAACACCATATATTTT. Translated, it gives CAWSPGPNPGNTIYF. The variable domain in full, completed from reference TRBV30 and TRBJ1-3, reads SQTIHQWPATLVQPVGSPLSLECTVEGTSNPNLYWYRQAAGRGLQLLFYSVGIGQISSEVPQNLSASRPQDRQFILSSKKLLLSDSGFYLCAWSPGPNPGNTIYFGEGSWLTVV.

This clone came up a few times. The chain combines TRBV10-3 with TRBJ2-7; TRBD1 is a possible D gene (6 bases). Germline V CDR1 and CDR2: ENHRY, SYGVKD. Trimming cost V 6 bases and J 0 bases, with 12 bases left between them. The CDR3 is made up of 14 amino acids. In DNA, the CDR3 is TGTGCCATCAGCGCGAGGGACAACTCCTACGAGCAGTACGTC. Translating it yields CAISARDNSYEQYV.

The chain is built from TRBV2 and TRBJ2-1; D gene unclear. Germline values: CDR1 SNHLY, CDR2 FYNNEI. The CDR3 length is 12 residues. V lost 6 bases to trimming and J lost 7 bases, with 10 bases between them. For the CDR3, the DNA is TGTGCCAGCAGGGAGCAGAGGAATGAGCAGTTCTTC. Translated, it gives CASREQRNEQFF.

This clone showed up just a few times. The chain employs TRBV27 and TRBJ1-1; TRBD1 matches at 7 bases. After removal of 6 bases from V and 1 base from J, the junction contained 8 bases not matched to a gene. The CDR3 has 15 residues. Germline CDR1 and CDR2: MNHEY and SMNVEV (reference sequence). The CDR3 DNA follows: TGTGCCAGCAGACCCGCGGACAGGCCGAACACTGAAGCTTTCTTT. As protein: CASRPADRPNTEAFF.